This T cell receptor (beta chain) is from a study of blood T cells in healthy people across ages. In the study overall: For every two T cells, template switching captured about one barcoded beta molecule.

A second 7 to 11 cycle PCR used barcoded and J-beta primers. A template-switch adaptor with 12 random nucleotides tagged each cDNA molecule. TCRdb processed the 5' RACE reads anew with MiXCR; each CDR3 protein has one entry. Here the sample spans under 2,000,000 distinct CDR3 sequences, around 48% being singletons. The study recruited healthy Caucasian donors from Russia who were aged about 6 to 95. Trimming removed 4 bases at V and 2 bases at J, with 14 bases between. The CDR3 consists of 15 residues. From germline, CDR1 is MNHEY and CDR2 SVGAGI. The chain employs TRBV6-5 and TRBJ1-2, with no clear D. Sequenced: blood. The receptor's source is a woman between 40 and 55 years old in good health. CDR3 DNA: TGTGCCAGCAGTTGGACGGCAGCAAAAAACTATGGCTACACCTTC. Translated: CASSWTAAKNYGYTF.